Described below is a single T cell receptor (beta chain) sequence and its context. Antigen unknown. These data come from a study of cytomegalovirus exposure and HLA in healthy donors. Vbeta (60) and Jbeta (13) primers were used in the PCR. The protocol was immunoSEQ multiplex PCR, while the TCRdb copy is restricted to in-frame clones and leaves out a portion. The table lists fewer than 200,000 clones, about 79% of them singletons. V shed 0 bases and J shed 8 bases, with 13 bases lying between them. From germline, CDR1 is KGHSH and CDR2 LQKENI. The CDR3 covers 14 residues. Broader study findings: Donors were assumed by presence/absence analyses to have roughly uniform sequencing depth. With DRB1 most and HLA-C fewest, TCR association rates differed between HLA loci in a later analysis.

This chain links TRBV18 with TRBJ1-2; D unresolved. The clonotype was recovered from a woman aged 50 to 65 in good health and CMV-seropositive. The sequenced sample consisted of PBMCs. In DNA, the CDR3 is TGTGCCAGCTCACCACCGCGGGGATCGGAAGGCTACACCTTC. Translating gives CASSPPRGSEGYTF. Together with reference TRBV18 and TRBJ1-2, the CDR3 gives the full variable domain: NAGVMQNPRHLVRRRGQEARLRCSPMKGHSHVYWYRQLPEEGLKFMVYLQKENIIDESGMPKERFSAEFPKEGPSILRIQQVVRGDSAAYFCASSPPRGSEGYTFGSGTRLTVV.